The present entry profiles one TCR beta chain with its context. The antigen is unknown. Regarding time point: week 11, during vaccination. Doses consisted of 300 ug of mutant IDH1 20-mer peptide each, paired with topical imiquimod. The data derive from a study of a mutant IDH1 vaccine in newly diagnosed glioma. Across the whole study: All eight of the vaccinations patients received fell in weeks 1, 3, 5, 7, 11, 15, 19 and 23. Patients got radiotherapy, temozolomide, or both beforehand, and most got both. Patients got their first vaccination 4-6 weeks after radiotherapy alone, or with temozolomide cycles. Study-level findings and limits: Pseudoprogression apparently lacked any relation to changes in top peripheral T cell clonotypes.

The data were produced by immunoSEQ multiplex PCR, yet TCRdb's version contains in-frame clones alone and is incomplete. The sample has about 66,000 clones; about 84% are singletons. This sample comprised PBMCs, obtained from a glioma patient whose treatment included an IDH1 peptide vaccine. The clonotype was recovered from a young man with glioma.

The CDR3 DNA sequence: TGCGCCAGCAGTAGAATAGCGGATTATACGCAGTATTTT. It codes for CASSRIADYTQYF. This rearrangement joins TRBV5-1 to TRBJ2-3; possibly TRBD2 for D (6 bases). The CDR3 consists of 13 residues. CDR1 SGHRS and CDR2 YFSETQ come from the germline V gene. The V end was cut by 5 bases, the J end by 7 bases, with 14 bases between.